The TCR delta chain under discussion was sequenced for a study of gamma-delta chains in newborns, infants, children. Study details: Polyclonal expansion of innate γδ T cells after birth follows microbial exposure.

The junction had 3 bases not matched to a gene; V was cut back by 0 bases and J by 0 bases. Germline V gene data show CDR1 as GEAIGNYY and CDR2 as EKD. The CDR3 is 18 amino acids. TCRdb reapplied CATT to the reads. The sample consists of some 4,000 delta-chain clones, roughly 6.2% of them appearing once. A few counts support this clone. V usage is TRDV2 and J usage is TRDJ3, with 8 bases aligning to TRDD3. The receptor was derived from a child who was a newborn, infant or young child, either healthy, febrile or measles-vaccinated (not recorded which). The specimen sequenced was blood. The CDR3 DNA reads TGTGCCTGTGACACCTGGGGATACAGCTCCTGGGACACCCGACAGATGTTTTTC. It encodes CACDTWGYSSWDTRQMFF.